A single sample gave rise to the 9 T cell receptor beta chains below, sequenced in a study of vaccination effects on CD4 cells after COVID-19. Cells that had been cultured for less than eleven days were the source of isolated CD4+ T cells. Data came from immunoSEQ multiplex PCR; TCRdb stores just in-frame clones and leaves some out. Here the sample spans fewer than 40,000 clones, about 71% being singletons. Their antigen targets remain unknown. Here the sequenced sample was CD4+ T cells from PBMCs cultured without peptide, taken before COVID-19 vaccination. These receptor sequences come from a human donor who received a COVID-19 vaccine.

In its sample, this clone was seen a few times. The CDR3 sequence: CASSNSGGTQYF. DNA for the CDR3: TGTGCCAGCAGTAATAGCGGGGGGACGCAGTATTTT. This sequence joins TRBV12-3 or TRBV12-4 and TRBJ2-3; 10 bases align to TRBD2. This CDR3 region has 12 residues. After removal of 5 bases from V and 9 bases from J, the junction contained 2 bases not matched to a gene.

The V call is TRBV2, the J call TRBJ2-5; D remains ambiguous. The CDR3 is made up of 11 amino acids. V was trimmed by 0 bases and J by 5 bases, leaving 1 base between them. Germline values: CDR1 SNHLY, CDR2 FYNNEI. The CDR3 bases are TGTGCCAGCAGTGAAGCGGAGACCCAGTACTTC. This sequence encodes CASSEAETQYF.

The chain employs TRBV10-3 and TRBJ1-3, with D unresolved. V was shortened by 6 bases and J by 6 bases, with 21 bases between the two germline ends. The CDR3 consists of 16 residues. Germline CDR1 and CDR2: ENHRY and SYGVKD. CDR3 in amino acids: CAIRGARLVAENTIYF. CDR3 DNA sequence: TGTGCCATCAGGGGCGCACGATTAGTAGCGGAAAACACCATATATTTT.

This chain connects TRBV30 to TRBJ2-5, with TRBD2 matching over 12 bases. V was clipped by 2 bases and J by 7 bases; unmatched bases: 11. Germline V CDR1 and CDR2: GTSNPN, SVGIG (reference sequence). This CDR3 is 16 amino acids long. CDR3 amino acids: CAWSKLAGGALGTQYF. Here the CDR3 DNA reads TGTGCCTGGAGTAAACTAGCGGGGGGAGCCTTGGGGACCCAGTACTTC. The full variable domain, with the rest looked up from reference TRBV30 and TRBJ2-5, is SQTIHQWPATLVQPVGSPLSLECTVEGTSNPNLYWYRQAAGRGLQLLFYSVGIGQISSEVPQNLSASRPQDRQFILSSKKLLLSDSGFYLCAWSKLAGGALGTQYFGPGTRLLVL.

This chain connects TRBV19 to TRBJ1-3, with 10 bases matching TRBD1. Germline assignment: CDR1 LNHDA and CDR2 SQIVND (reference sequence). The CDR3 sequence is 16 residues long. The J segment lost 5 bases and the V segment lost 5 bases, leaving 9 bases of the junction unmatched. The CDR3 nucleotides are TGTGCCAGTAGTCTAAGACAGGGGGCCTTTAGAAACACCATATATTTT. This codes for CASSLRQGAFRNTIYF.

The V gene is TRBV27, the J gene TRBJ2-5; perhaps D is TRBD1 or TRBD2 (5 bases each). V was shortened by 5 bases and J by 1 base, with 14 bases between the two germline ends. Germline CDR1 reads MNHEY; CDR2 reads SMNVEV (reference sequence). The CDR3 has 15 amino acids. CDR3 amino acids: CASSQPGTSQETQYF. CDR3 nucleotides: TGTGCCAGCAGTCAACCAGGGACGAGCCAAGAGACCCAGTACTTC.

This clone was seen just once. The chain has TRBV18 and TRBJ1-3, with no clear D. CDR1 and CDR2 (germline): KGHSH, LQKENI. Trimming removed 3 bases from V and 13 bases from J, with 19 bases in between. The CDR3 sequence is 14 residues long. CDR3: CASSPDQQNGQIYF. CDR3 nucleotides: TGTGCCAGCTCACCGGACCAGCAAAACGGCCAAATATATTTT.

The chain couples TRBV6-5 to TRBJ1-6; TRBD1 is a possible D gene (5 bases). This CDR3 spans 15 amino acids. Germline V gene lookup returns CDR1 MNHEY and CDR2 SVGAGI. V gave up 3 bases and J gave up 5 bases, with 11 bases separating them. The CDR3, as DNA: TGTGCCAGCAGTTATGGTGGGGGAGATAATTCACCCCTCCACTTT. Residues: CASSYGGGDNSPLHF.

The chain joins TRBV5-1 to TRBJ2-3, with TRBD2 as a possible D gene (6 bases). Germline assignment: CDR1 SGHRS and CDR2 YFSETQ. The CDR3 loop spans 13 amino acids. With 4 bases removed from V and 3 bases from J, the gap between germline ends came to 9 bases. CDR3 in DNA: TGCGCCAGCAGCCCGGAGGGTACAGATACGCAGTATTTT. Translation gives CASSPEGTDTQYF.